The 20 T cell receptor beta chains in this list originate from one sample, sequenced in a study of beta chain features in type 1 diabetes. Study-wide findings and caveats: Shorter TCRB CDR3s, moderately but significantly so, were found in Type 1 diabetes patients in all four CD4+ subsets.

What these receptors recognize is not known. The isolated RNA, all of it, was reverse transcribed, so expressed TCRB transcripts were what got sequenced. Clones were read by immunoSEQ multiplex PCR, and TCRdb kept only the in-frame ones, dropping some. Here the sample spans approximately 170,000 clones, roughly 7.1% being singletons. The sequenced sample consisted of central memory CD4+ T cells from blood. Every receptor here comes from a woman in her 40s with type 1 diabetes.

V and J are TRBV11-2 and TRBJ1-2; D uncertain. The germline CDR1 and CDR2 sequences are SGHAT and FQNNGV. V was trimmed by 1 base and J by 0 bases, leaving 9 bases between them. The CDR3 extends over 15 amino acids. The CDR3 coding sequence is TGTGCCAGCAGCTTAGTGGAGTCTGCTAACTATGGCTACACCTTC. Protein product: CASSLVESANYGYTF.

This clone was counted a few times. This rearrangement joins TRBV7-8 to TRBJ1-1, with D uncertain. Trimming took off 4 bases at V and 8 bases at J, with 11 bases between the two ends. Germline CDR1 SGHVS, CDR2 FQNEAQ. The CDR3 is 12 residues long. This chain's CDR3 is CASSWGGGEAFF. The CDR3 DNA reads TGTGCCAGCAGCTGGGGAGGCGGAGAAGCTTTCTTT.

The chain employs TRBV7-9 and TRBJ1-1; D is undetermined. The V gene lost 2 bases and the J gene lost 5 bases, with 12 bases spanning the gap. CDR3 length: 14 residues. Germline assignment: CDR1 SEHNR and CDR2 FQNEAQ (reference sequence). In DNA, the CDR3 is TGTGCCAGCAGCTTACAGATGACTTATACTGAAGCTTTCTTT. This sequence encodes CASSLQMTYTEAFF.

The J gene is TRBJ1-6, the V gene TRBV2; no firm D call. CDR1 and CDR2 from the germline V gene are SNHLY and FYNNEI. V gave up 1 base and J gave up 8 bases, with 9 bases separating them. The CDR3 runs to 14 residues. DNA of the CDR3: TGTGCCAGCAGTGAAGTACAGTCGGATTCACCCCTCCACTTT. This sequence encodes CASSEVQSDSPLHF.

The gene calls are TRBV19 and TRBJ2-7; unclear D gene. In germline, CDR1 is LNHDA, CDR2 SQIVND (reference sequence). Deletions cut 5 bases from V and 0 bases from J, with 2 bases between. The CDR3 runs 11 residues. CDR3 sequence reads: CASSHSYEQYF. CDR3 DNA: TGTGCCAGTAGTCACTCCTACGAGCAGTACTTC.

This clone was seen a handful of times. The genes are TRBV4-2 and TRBJ2-6; 7 bases map to TRBD1. CDR3 length: 18 amino acids. The germline gives CDR1 LGHNA, CDR2 YNFKEQ. Unmatched junction bases numbered 8, after V lost 2 bases and J lost 1 base. The CDR3 nucleotides are TGTGCCAGCAGCCAAACAGGGGAAGGCTTTTCTGGGGCCAACGTCCTGACTTTC. Translated, it gives CASSQTGEGFSGANVLTF.

This clone appeared a few times. The V call is TRBV2, the J call TRBJ1-5, with TRBD1 identical over 7 bases. From germline, CDR1 is SNHLY and CDR2 FYNNEI. The CDR3 sequence is 15 residues long. The V segment lost 7 bases and the J segment 2 bases; nucleotides outside the gene matches: 8. The CDR3 is CASKQGEWGNQPQHF. CDR3 nucleotides: TGTGCCAGCAAGCAGGGGGAGTGGGGCAATCAGCCCCAGCATTTT.

This clone has a handful of counts. The rearrangement uses TRBV6-5 and TRBJ2-7; D might be TRBD2 (6 bases). V was clipped by 9 bases and J by 5 bases, with 23 bases between them. The germline gives CDR1 MNHEY, CDR2 SVGAGI. The CDR3 spans 15 residues. This CDR3 reads CASKISQGGLHEQYF. The CDR3, as DNA: TGTGCCAGTAAGATTTCCCAGGGAGGACTCCACGAGCAGTACTTC.

This clone occurred a few times. The rearrangement uses TRBV4-3 and TRBJ1-1, with 10 bases aligning to TRBD1. Trimming cost V 2 bases and J 6 bases; bases outside gene matches: 3. Germline V gene data show CDR1 as LGHNA and CDR2 as YSLEER. The CDR3 sequence is 14 residues long. The DNA of the CDR3 is TGCGCCAGCAGCCAAAGGACAGGGGGTCCTGAAGCTTTCTTT. Translating it yields CASSQRTGGPEAFF.

This clone was seen more than once but under ten times. This rearrangement joins TRBV23-1 to TRBJ2-5; no firm D call. TRBV23-1 is marked as an open reading frame, function uncertain. Trimming left V 2 bases short and J 0 bases short, with 10 bases between. CDR3 length equals 15 residues. CDR3 sequence: CASSQARQNQETQYF. CDR3 nucleotide sequence: TGCGCCAGCAGTCAAGCTCGTCAGAACCAAGAGACCCAGTACTTC.

This clone has only a few counts. The rearrangement uses TRBV20-1 and TRBJ1-1, with a possible D match to TRBD1 (5 bases). Germline CDR1 is DFQATT and CDR2 is SNEGSKA (reference sequence). The CDR3 consists of 11 residues. CDR3 region: CSQLSGVEAFF. The CDR3 nucleotides read TGCAGCCAGCTATCGGGGGTTGAAGCTTTCTTT.

This clone was observed a handful of times. This chain joins TRBV5-1 and TRBJ2-6; D is possibly TRBD2 (6 bases). Germline CDR1 reads SGHRS; CDR2 reads YFSETQ. The CDR3 is 15 amino acids. V gave up 4 bases and J gave up 0 bases, with 8 bases separating them. CDR3 coding DNA: TGCGCCAGCAGCGGGGGGAGCTCTGGGGCCAACGTCCTGACTTTC. This translates into CASSGGSSGANVLTF.

The genes are TRBV25-1 and TRBJ1-3, with D possibly TRBD1 on 5 matching bases. V was cut by 3 bases and J by 2 bases, with 14 bases left in between. Germline V lookup: CDR1 MGHDK, CDR2 SYGVNS. The length of the CDR3 is 16 residues. As DNA, the CDR3 is TGTGCCAGCAGTGACATAAGGGGAGGCGCTGGAAACACCATATATTTT. Protein: CASSDIRGGAGNTIYF.

The V call is TRBV7-2, the J call TRBJ1-1; TRBD1 matches at 7 bases. CDR3 length: 15 amino acids. The V and J ends lost 1 base and 4 bases, in that order; junction bases with no gene match: 6. CDR1 and CDR2 from the germline V gene are SGHTA and FQGNSA. Written as DNA, the CDR3 is TGTGCCAGCAGCTTAGTGAACAGGGGAGCCACTGAAGCTTTCTTT. As protein: CASSLVNRGATEAFF.

This chain joins TRBV6-5 and TRBJ2-7; no firm D call. From germline, CDR1 is MNHEY and CDR2 SVGAGI. The CDR3 totals 12 residues. V was trimmed by 6 bases and J by 4 bases, leaving 10 bases between them. CDR3 sequence: CASSLTPYEQYF. The DNA of the CDR3 is TGTGCCAGCAGCCTCACACCATACGAGCAGTACTTC.

The V gene is TRBV6-4, the J gene TRBJ2-3; D remains unclear. Germline V gives CDR1 MRHNA, CDR2 SNTAGT. The CDR3 is made up of 13 amino acids. V lost 3 bases, J lost 7 bases, and 11 bases lay in between. Written as DNA, the CDR3 is TGTGCCAGCAGTGAATCTGTACAGCATACGCAGTATTTT. It is translated as CASSESVQHTQYF.

The CDR3 bases are TGTGCCAGCAGCTTAGAGGCAGGGAACATTCAGTACTTC. Its translation is CASSLEAGNIQYF. The rearrangement uses TRBV7-2 and TRBJ2-4; TRBD1 might be the D (5 bases). The CDR3 loop spans 13 amino acids. With 1 base removed from V and 7 bases from J, the gap between germline ends came to 8 bases. Germline loops: CDR1 SGHTA, CDR2 FQGNSA.

The table lists this clone with many counts. The V call is TRBV7-9, the J call TRBJ1-1, with 7 positions matching TRBD1. This CDR3 comprises 14 residues. Germline assignment: CDR1 SEHNR and CDR2 FQNEAQ (reference sequence). With 2 bases clipped from V and 0 bases from J, the junction kept 0 bases outside the gene matches. The CDR3 nucleotides read TGTGCCAGCAGCTTACAGGGGGTGAACACTGAAGCTTTCTTT. It encodes CASSLQGVNTEAFF.

V usage is TRBV6-6 and J usage is TRBJ2-5, with D possibly matching TRBD1 (6 bases). Trimming shortened V by 0 bases and J by 5 bases, and 13 bases separated the two germline ends. The CDR3 covers 15 residues. The germline V gene encodes CDR1 MNHNY and CDR2 SVGAGI (reference sequence). DNA for the CDR3: TGTGCCAGCAGTTACTCGATAGGGGGAGCGGAGACCCAGTACTTC. Protein sequence: CASSYSIGGAETQYF.

This clone was seen a handful of times. The V and J genes are TRBV7-2 and TRBJ1-2, with 10 bases aligning to TRBD1. Germline CDR1 SGHTA, CDR2 FQGNSA. The ends lost 5 bases at V and 2 bases at J; junction bases unmatched: 5. The CDR3 loop spans 15 amino acids. Here the CDR3 DNA reads TGTGCCAGCAGCCAAGGACAGGGGGTGAACTATGGCTACACCTTC. As protein: CASSQGQGVNYGYTF.